The 24 T cell receptor beta chains listed next were all sequenced from one sample in a study of blood T cell repertoires in COVID-19. Sequencing was performed with immunoSEQ multiplex PCR; in TCRdb, only in-frame clones are kept and a portion is missing. The table includes about 75,000 clones, 79% detected once. The specimen was peripheral blood. The source is a woman of 80 years or more with active or convalescent COVID-19.

V gene TRBV27 combines with J gene TRBJ2-7; 11 bases align to TRBD2. Germline V lookup: CDR1 MNHEY, CDR2 SMNVEV (reference sequence). After removal of 6 bases from V and 2 bases from J, the junction contained 6 bases not matched to a gene. This CDR3 comprises 15 residues. This chain's CDR3 is CASSHGTSGTYEQYF. The CDR3, as DNA: TGTGCCAGCAGCCACGGGACTAGCGGAACCTACGAGCAGTACTTC.

The genes are TRBV7-2 and TRBJ2-3; 8 bases are shared with TRBD2. CDR1 is SGHTA and CDR2 is FQGNSA in the germline V gene. The trim removed 3 bases at V and 4 bases at J, leaving 15 bases unmatched. This CDR3 is 18 amino acids long. CDR3 region: CASSLGLGLSPASDTQYF. In nucleotides, the CDR3 is TGTGCCAGCAGCTTGGGACTAGGGCTTTCCCCAGCATCAGATACGCAGTATTTT.

The chain recombines TRBV11-2 with TRBJ2-2; 12 bases are a match to TRBD2. V gave up 3 bases and J gave up 8 bases; unmatched junction bases: 10. Germline CDR1 SGHAT, CDR2 FQNNGV. This CDR3 has 17 residues. The CDR3 loop is CASSFSGLAGMSGELFF. CDR3 nucleotide sequence: TGTGCCAGCAGCTTTTCCGGACTAGCGGGGATGTCTGGGGAGCTGTTTTTT. The full variable domain, with the rest looked up from reference TRBV11-2 and TRBJ2-2, is EAGVAQSPRYKIIEKRQSVAFWCNPISGHATLYWYQQILGQGPKLLIQFQNNGVVDDSQLPKDRFSAERLKGVDSTLKIQPAKLEDSAVYLCASSFSGLAGMSGELFFGEGSRLTVL.

The rearrangement joins TRBV11-3 to TRBJ2-3, with TRBD2 matching 7 bases. The germline CDR1 and CDR2 sequences are SGHNT and YENEEA. CDR3 length equals 14 residues. V gave up 3 bases and J gave up 5 bases; unmatched junction bases: 5. The CDR3 here is CASSFAGGRDTQYF. The CDR3 region has the DNA TGTGCCAGCAGCTTCGCCGGCGGGAGAGATACGCAGTATTTT.

The gene calls are TRBV19 and TRBJ1-5, with 9 positions matching TRBD1. CDR1 is LNHDA and CDR2 is SQIVND in the germline V gene (reference sequence). The CDR3 extends over 16 amino acids. J lost 6 bases, V lost 4 bases, and 10 bases had no gene match. CDR3 in DNA: TGTGCCAGTAGTAGAGCGGACAGGGGAGGAGGTCAGCCCCAGCATTTT. Its translation is CASSRADRGGGQPQHF.

The chain uses TRBV24-1 and TRBJ2-2, with D possibly TRBD2 on 6 matching bases. V gave up 3 bases and J gave up 3 bases, with 13 bases separating them. There are 16 residues in the CDR3. Germline CDR1 KGHDR, CDR2 SFDVKD. CDR3 sequence (DNA): TGTGCCACCAGTGATGAATTAGCGGATTACACCGGGGAGCTGTTTTTT. This translates into CATSDELADYTGELFF.

Judged by abundance, this clone is medium-sized (0.01 to 0.1%). The V call is TRBV5-6, the J call TRBJ2-7; TRBD2 matches at 10 bases. The CDR3 has 14 residues. The V gene end was trimmed by 2 bases and the J gene end by 4 bases; junction bases not matched to a gene: 3. CDR1 is SGHDT, CDR2 YYEEEE, per germline. The CDR3 DNA sequence: TGTGCCAGCAGCTTAGGACTAGCGGAGTACGAGCAGTACTTC. It yields the protein CASSLGLAEYEQYF.

The chain recombines TRBV19 with TRBJ1-1; 7 bases map to TRBD1. The CDR3 totals 15 residues. V shed 2 bases and J 5 bases; nucleotides not matched to a gene: 8. Germline V gene data show CDR1 as LNHDA and CDR2 as SQIVND (reference sequence). The CDR3 nucleotides are TGTGCCAGTAGTATATTGTCAGGGGGTTATACTGAAGCTTTCTTT. Translation: CASSILSGGYTEAFF.

The J gene is TRBJ2-1, the V gene TRBV2; a weak D match, TRBD2 (6 bases). Germline assignment: CDR1 SNHLY and CDR2 FYNNEI. The CDR3 length is 12 residues. Trimming shortened V by 4 bases and J by 6 bases, and 7 bases separated the two germline ends. The CDR3, as DNA: TGTGCCAGCAGTGTGGAGGGCAATGAGCAGTTCTTC. Protein product: CASSVEGNEQFF.

This sequence joins TRBV29-1 and TRBJ2-3, with 9 nucleotides matching TRBD2. Looked up from germline, CDR1 is SQVTM and CDR2 is ANQGSEA. CDR3 size: 16 residues. The V segment lost 3 bases and the J segment 6 bases; nucleotides outside the gene matches: 13. CDR3 loop: CSVDFWIAGEEDTQYF. The CDR3 nucleotides read TGCAGCGTTGACTTTTGGATAGCGGGAGAGGAGGATACGCAGTATTTT.

This chain links TRBV29-1 with TRBJ1-5; no definite D call. The germline gives CDR1 SQVTM, CDR2 ANQGSEA. The CDR3 is 13 amino acids. V was cut by 4 bases and J by 3 bases, with 10 bases left in between. CDR3 protein: CSVGQTDNQPQHF. Written as DNA, the CDR3 is TGCAGCGTTGGGCAGACTGACAATCAGCCCCAGCATTTT.

The chain joins TRBV19 to TRBJ1-5; D possibly corresponds to TRBD1 (5 bases). This CDR3 has 12 amino acids. Trimming pared 7 bases from V and 6 bases from J, leaving 10 bases between. Per the germline V gene, CDR1 is LNHDA and CDR2 is SQIVND (reference sequence). The chain's CDR3 is CASTPGGQPQHF. The CDR3 nucleotides read TGTGCCAGTACCCCGGGGGGTCAGCCCCAGCATTTT.

This clone occurred once. This chain joins TRBV7-2 and TRBJ1-2, with 9 bases aligning to TRBD1. The germline CDR1 and CDR2 sequences are SGHTA and FQGNSA. The CDR3 sequence is 16 residues long. With 5 bases clipped from V and 1 base from J, the junction kept 8 bases outside the gene matches. The CDR3 bases are TGTGCCAGCAGCGGATCACAGGGGGCGAATAACTATGGCTACACCTTC. Translating gives CASSGSQGANNYGYTF.

In regard to this clone: A junction boundary mismatches the germline segment, possibly from a read error. The chain is built from TRBV19 and TRBJ1-6; 9 bases are shared with TRBD1. CDR3 length: 18 amino acids. The germline gives CDR1 LNHDA, CDR2 SQIVND (reference sequence). The CDR3 region is CASSIRGQGSSDNSPLHF. The CDR3 DNA is TGTGCCAGTAGTATAAGGGGACAGGGAAGCTCCGATAATTCACCCCTCCACTTT.

The chain couples TRBV29-1 to TRBJ1-5; 7 positions match TRBD1. The CDR3 runs 13 residues. With 4 bases clipped from V and 4 bases from J, the junction kept 4 bases outside the gene matches. Germline V gives CDR1 SQVTM, CDR2 ANQGSEA. The CDR3 sequence is CSVAPGQNQPQHF. As DNA, the CDR3 is TGCAGCGTTGCGCCGGGACAGAATCAGCCCCAGCATTTT.

The chain uses TRBV19 and TRBJ1-1; weak D call: TRBD1 (5 bases). Looked up from germline, CDR1 is LNHDA and CDR2 is SQIVND (reference sequence). The CDR3 has 17 amino acids. V lost 7 bases, J lost 5 bases, and 26 bases lay in between. CDR3 amino acids: CASTNPKVAAGSTEAFF. The CDR3 DNA reads as TGTGCCAGTACCAACCCAAAGGTTGCGGCAGGGTCAACTGAAGCTTTCTTT.

The chain links TRBV10-3 to TRBJ1-5, with a weak D call TRBD1 (6 bases). This CDR3 spans 17 amino acids. Germline-derived CDR1 and CDR2 are ENHRY and SYGVKD. Trimming took off 3 bases at V and 0 bases at J, with 15 bases between the two ends. The CDR3 DNA reads as TGTGCCATCAGTGACCGTCCGGGACAAAATAGCAATCAGCCCCAGCATTTT. Its protein product is CAISDRPGQNSNQPQHF.

This clone was seen more than once but under ten times. The V gene is TRBV7-8, the J gene TRBJ2-7, with 11 bases matching TRBD1. Germline CDR1 SGHVS, CDR2 FQNEAQ. The ends lost 5 bases at V and 3 bases at J; junction bases unmatched: 6. The CDR3 spans 15 residues. The CDR3 loop reads CASSRGTGGIYEQYF. In DNA form, the CDR3 reads TGTGCCAGCAGCCGTGGGACAGGGGGAATCTACGAGCAGTACTTC.

The rearrangement links TRBV28 to TRBJ1-6; D may be TRBD1 (6 bases). Trimming left V 7 bases short and J 7 bases short, with 17 bases between. Germline V gene data show CDR1 as MDHEN and CDR2 as SYDVKM. There are 15 residues in the CDR3. CDR3 in amino acids: CASTRGGARNSPLHF. In DNA form, the CDR3 reads TGTGCCAGCACCAGAGGGGGGGCGCGAAATTCACCCCTCCACTTT.

This clone was seen once. V and J are TRBV6-5 and TRBJ1-2, with TRBD1 as a possible D gene (5 bases). Trimming stripped 6 bases from V and 8 bases from J, with 13 bases between. CDR3 length: 12 amino acids. Per the germline V gene, CDR1 is MNHEY and CDR2 is SVGAGI. The CDR3 nucleotides are TGTGCCAGCAGCCGGGACTCTTTCGGCTACACCTTC. Amino acid sequence: CASSRDSFGYTF.

The V call is TRBV7-2, the J call TRBJ2-6, with D perhaps TRBD1 (6 bases). The CDR3 spans 17 residues. V was clipped by 5 bases and J by 0 bases, with 14 bases between them. Germline V gene sequence: CDR1 SGHTA, CDR2 FQGNSA. CDR3 DNA sequence: TGTGCCAGCAGCGCCGTCAGGGGTGGCTCTGGGGCCAACGTCCTGACTTTC. This codes for CASSAVRGGSGANVLTF.

The rearrangement joins TRBV7-2 to TRBJ1-1; TRBD1 might be the D (6 bases). This CDR3 spans 15 amino acids. V was trimmed by 0 bases and J by 3 bases, leaving 11 bases between them. The germline CDR1 and CDR2 sequences are SGHTA and FQGNSA. The CDR3 bases are TGTGCCAGCAGCTTAGCCGCCGGACAGTACACTGAAGCTTTCTTT. Translated, it gives CASSLAAGQYTEAFF. Filled out from reference TRBV7-2 and TRBJ1-1, the complete variable domain reads GAGVSQSPSNKVTEKGKDVELRCDPISGHTALYWYRQSLGQGLEFLIYFQGNSAPDKSGLPSDRFSAERTGGSVSTLTIQRTQQEDSAVYLCASSLAAGQYTEAFFGQGTRLTVV.

The chain has TRBV5-5 and TRBJ2-5, with D perhaps matching TRBD2 (6 bases). Trimming cost V 4 bases and J 11 bases, with 15 bases left between them. The CDR3 consists of 12 residues. Germline values: CDR1 SGHKS, CDR2 YYEKEE (reference sequence). CDR3 sequence reads: CASSAWEDMQYF. Written as DNA, the CDR3 is TGTGCCAGCAGCGCCTGGGAGGATATGCAGTACTTC.

V and J are TRBV3-1 (or the pseudogene TRBV3-2) and TRBJ2-7; 13 bases align to TRBD2. J was trimmed by 6 bases and V by 1 base; bases with no gene match: 3. Germline V gene data show CDR1 as LGHDT and CDR2 as YNNKEL (reference sequence). CDR3 length: 15 amino acids. The CDR3 region is CASSQVTSGRGEQYF. DNA of the CDR3: TGTGCCAGCAGCCAAGTCACTAGCGGGAGGGGCGAGCAGTACTTC.